This entry is about one T cell receptor (beta chain). This sample is drawn from a study of memory CD8 T cells in hepatitis C reinfection. In the study overall: HCV reinfection meant a positive HCV RNA test after two negative tests at least 60 days apart. Peak reinfection sampling occurred 3 to 8 weeks after detected reinfection.

Assay used: immunoSEQ multiplex PCR; TCRdb lists only in-frame clones, some missing. In the table there are fewer than 50,000 clones, 85% to 90% of which are singletons. Documented time point: peak reinfection, 3 to 8 weeks after reinfection detection. The sorted cells went straight to TCR sequencing with no prior in vitro expansion. People who inject drugs from Montreal's HEPCO study were the donors. The CDR3 extends over 13 amino acids. Germline CDR1 is LNHDA and CDR2 is SQIVND (reference sequence). J lost 5 bases, V lost 5 bases, and 5 bases had no gene match. The rearrangement joins TRBV19 to TRBJ2-7; 8 bases are a match to TRBD1. Sample: naive CD8+ T cells sorted from blood. The receptor was isolated from a man between 18 and 35 years old with hepatitis C virus infection. The CDR3 nucleotides read TGTGCCAGTAGTGGACAGGGTTCCCACGAGCAGTACTTC. Translating gives CASSGQGSHEQYF. Full variable domain (outside the CDR3, taken from reference TRBV19 and TRBJ2-7): DGGITQSPKYLFRKEGQNVTLSCEQNLNHDAMYWYRQDPGQGLRLIYYSQIVNDFQKGDIAEGYSVSREKKESFPLTVTSAQKNPTAFYLCASSGQGSHEQYFGPGTRLTVT.